The T cell receptor beta chain described here comes from a study of blood T cell repertoires in COVID-19 (dated by TCRdb to the early 2020s). Background for the entire study: Collaborator samples came from the United States, Italy and Spain and covered acute and convalescent phases of COVID-19. The prospective study material was composed of cDNA or gDNA derived from T cells, B-cell-depleted T cells, or PBMCs. The dataset comprised deeply sampled blood TCRbeta repertoires from subjects exposed to, actively infected with, or recovered from COVID-19. The repertoires were released in a freely available public database intended as a resource for research on the immune response to SARS-CoV-2. Samples came from the ongoing ImmuneRACE study (first 160 participants) plus 1,254 subjects from 6 global collaborators. The sample metadata nearly always contained a de-identified subject ID, COVID-19 status, age in years and sex. Where HLA class I and class II types were available, the types were taken from metadata supplied by the sample provider, not from assay-based typing. Study-wide conclusions, independent of this receptor: How much clinical and demographic metadata was included differed by source and by participant, and the metadata was provided uncurated.

Enrolling through a virtual design, the prospective study's participants ranged in age from roughly 18 to 89 years and lived across 20 to 25 United States geographic areas. To assign participants to cohorts, the prospective study relied on clinical history that participants themselves reported in a screening survey and a study questionnaire. Mobile phlebotomists in the prospective study collected whole blood, serum and a nasopharyngeal or oropharyngeal swab from every participant. Participants in the prospective study had the option to provide additional blood draws and questionnaires over a roughly 2-month period. Before DNA extraction, prospective study blood samples were shipped either frozen or at room temperature. The germline V gene (reference sequence) provides CDR1 LNHDA and CDR2 SQIVND. Germline trimming amounts to 9 bases on V and 8 bases on J, with 12 as the count of junction bases outside the gene matches. From cysteine to phenylalanine, the CDR3 is 15 amino acids long. Of the read, only the CDR3 DNA is kept; its 45 bases are in frame from base 1.

To note about this clone: Its antigen is still unknown. No much larger clone exists at a distance of one base, and base qualities are not known.

TCRbeta CDR3 regions were amplified from genomic DNA using the immunoSEQ Assay, a bias-controlled multiplex PCR. Turning to the authors' computational methods: The number of nucleated cells in each sample was estimated from the amplification of reference gene primers within the assay. Sequence reads were collapsed and filtered to measure the absolute abundance of every unique TCRbeta CDR3 rearrangement. For each sample, productive Simpson clonality was calculated as the square root of Simpson's diversity index across productive rearrangements. TCRdb took over this immuneACCESS table, retaining in-frame rearrangements with V and J assigned. Such tables are incomplete; in checked studies, under half of the missing clones stem from an unresolved V gene, and the remainder is unexplained. That table supplies the V and J calls and clone size; D and trimming were determined from the DNA. For this sample there are fewer than 200,000 clones; over 70% appear just once. The ten largest make up about 5.3% of the sample.

Sequencing used PBMCs or T cells enriched from blood (not recorded which). The clonotype comes from a woman aged 40 to 50 with acute COVID-19. In this chain, TRBV19 is recombined with TRBJ1-4, with TRBD1 identical over 10 junction bases. The DNA reads TGTGCCAGCCGGGACAGGGGCGCAGCAGGGGAAAAACTGTTTTTT. Its translation is CASRDRGAAGEKLFF.